This T cell receptor (beta chain) emerged from a study of blood T cell repertoires in COVID-19. The overall study: The analysed material was cDNA or gDNA that came from T cells, B-cell-depleted T cells, or PBMCs.

About this clone: Other DNA sequences in the same sample also yield this CDR3.

Original methodology: Quantification of nucleated cells was approximated via reference gene primer amplification. The data were produced by immunoSEQ multiplex PCR, yet TCRdb's version contains in-frame clones alone and is incomplete. V and J calls and clone size are copied from that table; D and trimming were computed from the DNA. The repertoire has about 200,000 clones, 85% to 90% of them found once; the top ten carry roughly 10%. Those enrolled in Seattle joined during active infection and were followed longitudinally afterward. The CDR3 length is 18 residues. V lost 3 bases and J lost 0; bases outside the gene matches: 11. From germline, CDR1 is SGHVS and CDR2 FQNEAQ.

The genes are TRBV7-8 and TRBJ2-7, with 10 bases identical to TRBD2. Sequenced sample: peripheral blood. The receptor comes from a woman aged 50 to 60 with COVID-19, enrolled during active disease. This CDR3 reads CASSFGVAGGRSSYEQYF. CDR3 nucleotide sequence: TGTGCCAGCAGCTTTGGGGTAGCGGGGGGCCGTAGCTCCTACGAGCAGTACTTC.